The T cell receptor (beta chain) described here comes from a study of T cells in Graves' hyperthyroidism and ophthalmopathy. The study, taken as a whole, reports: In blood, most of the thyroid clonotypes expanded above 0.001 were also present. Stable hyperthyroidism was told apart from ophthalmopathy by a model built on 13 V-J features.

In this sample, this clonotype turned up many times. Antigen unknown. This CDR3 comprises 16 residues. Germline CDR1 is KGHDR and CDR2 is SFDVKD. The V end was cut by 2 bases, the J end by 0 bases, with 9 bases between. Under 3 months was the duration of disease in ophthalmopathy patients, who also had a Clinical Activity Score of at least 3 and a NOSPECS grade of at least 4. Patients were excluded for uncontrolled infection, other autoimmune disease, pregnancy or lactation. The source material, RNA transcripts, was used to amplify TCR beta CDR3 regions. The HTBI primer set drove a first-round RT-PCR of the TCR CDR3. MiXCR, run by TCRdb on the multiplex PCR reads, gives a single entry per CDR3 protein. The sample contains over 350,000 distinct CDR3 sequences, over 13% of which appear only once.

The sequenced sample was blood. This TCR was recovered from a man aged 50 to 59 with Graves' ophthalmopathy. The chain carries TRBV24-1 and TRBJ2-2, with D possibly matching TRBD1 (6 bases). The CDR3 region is CATSDSGTPNTGELFF. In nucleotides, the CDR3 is TGTGCCACCAGTGATTCTGGGACACCGAACACCGGGGAGCTGTTTTTT.